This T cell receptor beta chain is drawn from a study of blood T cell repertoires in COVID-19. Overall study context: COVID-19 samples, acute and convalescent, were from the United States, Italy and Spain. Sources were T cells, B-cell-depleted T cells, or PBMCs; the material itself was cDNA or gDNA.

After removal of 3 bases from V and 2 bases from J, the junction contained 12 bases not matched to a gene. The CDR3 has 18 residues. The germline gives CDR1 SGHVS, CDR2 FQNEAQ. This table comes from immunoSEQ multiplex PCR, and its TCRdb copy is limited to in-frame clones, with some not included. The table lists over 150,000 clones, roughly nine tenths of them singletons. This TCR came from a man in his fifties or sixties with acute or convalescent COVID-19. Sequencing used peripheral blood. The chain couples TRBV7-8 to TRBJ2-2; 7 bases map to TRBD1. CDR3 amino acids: CASSFSQTGLLNTGELFF. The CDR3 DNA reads TGTGCCAGCAGCTTCTCGCAGACAGGGCTCCTTAACACCGGGGAGCTGTTTTTT.